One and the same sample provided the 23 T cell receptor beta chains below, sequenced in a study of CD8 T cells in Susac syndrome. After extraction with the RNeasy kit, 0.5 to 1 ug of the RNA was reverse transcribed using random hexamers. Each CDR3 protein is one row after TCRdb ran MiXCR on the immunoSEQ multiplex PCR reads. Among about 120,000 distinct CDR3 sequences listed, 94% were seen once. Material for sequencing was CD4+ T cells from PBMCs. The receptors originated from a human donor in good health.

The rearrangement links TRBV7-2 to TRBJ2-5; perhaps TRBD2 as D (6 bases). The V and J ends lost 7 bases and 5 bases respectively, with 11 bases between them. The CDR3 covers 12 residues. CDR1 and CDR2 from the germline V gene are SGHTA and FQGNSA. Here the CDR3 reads CASTSAGETQYF. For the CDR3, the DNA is TGTGCCAGCACCTCGGCGGGGGAGACCCAGTACTTC.

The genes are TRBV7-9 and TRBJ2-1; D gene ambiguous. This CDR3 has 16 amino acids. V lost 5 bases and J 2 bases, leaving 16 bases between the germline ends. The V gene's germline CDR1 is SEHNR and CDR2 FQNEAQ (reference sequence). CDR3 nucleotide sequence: TGTGCCAGCAGCACCCGAGACGAGACGACCTACAATGAGCAGTTCTTC. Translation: CASSTRDETTYNEQFF.

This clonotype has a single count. Written as DNA, the CDR3 is TGCAGCGTTGACCTATTAGGCACAGATACGCAGTATTTT. Translated, it gives CSVDLLGTDTQYF. The genes are TRBV29-1 and TRBJ2-3, with no clear D. The CDR3 runs 13 residues. Germline V gives CDR1 SQVTM, CDR2 ANQGSEA. Trimming took off 3 bases at V and 1 base at J, with 8 bases between the two ends.

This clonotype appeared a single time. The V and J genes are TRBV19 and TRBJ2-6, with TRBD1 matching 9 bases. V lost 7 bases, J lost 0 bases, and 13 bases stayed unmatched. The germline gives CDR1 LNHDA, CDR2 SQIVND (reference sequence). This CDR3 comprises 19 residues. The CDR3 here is CASTPTGTGLYSGANVLTF. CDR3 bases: TGTGCCAGTACCCCTACCGGGACAGGGCTATACTCTGGGGCCAACGTCCTGACTTTC.

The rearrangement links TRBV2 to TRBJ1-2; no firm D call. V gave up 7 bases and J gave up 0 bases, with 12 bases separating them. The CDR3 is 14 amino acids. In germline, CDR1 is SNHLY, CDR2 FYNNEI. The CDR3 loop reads CASTSRATNYGYTF. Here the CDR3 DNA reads TGTGCCAGCACGTCAAGGGCGACTAACTATGGCTACACCTTC.

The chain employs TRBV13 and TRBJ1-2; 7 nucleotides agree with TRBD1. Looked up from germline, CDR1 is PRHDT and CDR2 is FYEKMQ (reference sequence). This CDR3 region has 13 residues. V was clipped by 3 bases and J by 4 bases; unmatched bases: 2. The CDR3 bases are TGTGCCAGCAGCTTCGACAGGGTCTATGGCTACACCTTC. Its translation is CASSFDRVYGYTF.

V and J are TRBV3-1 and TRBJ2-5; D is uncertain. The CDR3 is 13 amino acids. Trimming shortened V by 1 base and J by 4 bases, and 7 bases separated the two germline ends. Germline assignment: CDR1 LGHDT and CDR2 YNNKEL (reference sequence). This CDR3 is CASSQGLAETQYF. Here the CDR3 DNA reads TGTGCCAGCAGCCAAGGGTTAGCAGAGACCCAGTACTTC.

The CDR3 DNA reads as TGTGCCAGCTCGTCCCAGAGCAATGAGCAGTTCTTC. It translates to CASSSQSNEQFF. The chain links TRBV18 to TRBJ2-1; D uncertain. Deletions cut 6 bases from V and 6 bases from J, with 9 bases between. CDR1 is KGHSH, CDR2 LQKENI, per germline. The CDR3 consists of 12 residues.

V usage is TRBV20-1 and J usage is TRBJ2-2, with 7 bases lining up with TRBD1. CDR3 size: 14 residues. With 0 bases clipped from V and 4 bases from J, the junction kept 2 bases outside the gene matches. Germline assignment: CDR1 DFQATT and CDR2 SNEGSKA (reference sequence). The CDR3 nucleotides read TGCAGTGCTAGAGATGGGACAGTCACCGGGGAGCTGTTTTTT. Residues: CSARDGTVTGELFF.

The CDR3 nucleotides are TGTGCCATCAATAAGGCTAGCGGTTCCACAGATACGCAGTATTTT. Amino acids: CAINKASGSTDTQYF. J is TRBJ2-3 and V is TRBV10-3; TRBD2 matches 7 bases. CDR1 is ENHRY, CDR2 SYGVKD, per germline. The V and J ends lost 7 bases and 2 bases, in that order; junction bases with no gene match: 9. The CDR3 is 15 residues long.

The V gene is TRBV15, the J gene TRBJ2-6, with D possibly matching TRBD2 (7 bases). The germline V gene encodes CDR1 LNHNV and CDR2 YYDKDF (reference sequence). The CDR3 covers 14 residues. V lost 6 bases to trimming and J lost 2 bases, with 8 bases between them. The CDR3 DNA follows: TGTGCCACCAGAGGGGGGGCTGGGGCCAACGTCCTGACTTTC. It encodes CATRGGAGANVLTF.

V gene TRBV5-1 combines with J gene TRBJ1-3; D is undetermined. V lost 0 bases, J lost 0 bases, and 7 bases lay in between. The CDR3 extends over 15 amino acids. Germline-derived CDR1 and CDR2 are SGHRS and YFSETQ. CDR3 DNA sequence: TGCGCCAGCAGCTTGGAAACAGCCTCTGGAAACACCATATATTTT. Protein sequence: CASSLETASGNTIYF.

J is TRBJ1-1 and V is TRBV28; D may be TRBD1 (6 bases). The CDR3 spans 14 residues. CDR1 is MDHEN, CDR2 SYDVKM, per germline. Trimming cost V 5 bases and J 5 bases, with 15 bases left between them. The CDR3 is CASSRIQGKTEAFF. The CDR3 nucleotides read TGTGCCAGCAGTCGTATACAGGGAAAAACTGAAGCTTTCTTT. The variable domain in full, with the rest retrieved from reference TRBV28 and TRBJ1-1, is DVKVTQSSRYLVKRTGEKVFLECVQDMDHENMFWYRQDPGLGLRLIYFSYDVKMKEKGDIPEGYSVSREKKERFSLILESASTNQTSMYLCASSRIQGKTEAFFGQGTRLTVV.

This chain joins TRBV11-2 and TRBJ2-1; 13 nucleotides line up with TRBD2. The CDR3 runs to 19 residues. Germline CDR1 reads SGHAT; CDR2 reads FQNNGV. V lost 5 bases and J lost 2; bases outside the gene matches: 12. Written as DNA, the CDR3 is TGTGCCAGCAGCCCACGGGGGACTAGCGGGATCCCTACCTACAATGAGCAGTTCTTC. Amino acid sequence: CASSPRGTSGIPTYNEQFF.

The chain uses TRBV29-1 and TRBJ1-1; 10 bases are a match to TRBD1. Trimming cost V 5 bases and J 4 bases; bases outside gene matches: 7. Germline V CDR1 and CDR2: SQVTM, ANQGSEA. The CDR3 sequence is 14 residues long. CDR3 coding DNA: TGCAGCGTTTACTCCGGACAGGGGGGCACTGAAGCTTTCTTT. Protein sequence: CSVYSGQGGTEAFF.

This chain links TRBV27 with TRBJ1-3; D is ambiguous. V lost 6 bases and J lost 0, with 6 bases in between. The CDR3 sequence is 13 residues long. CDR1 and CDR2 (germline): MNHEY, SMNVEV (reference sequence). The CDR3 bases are TGTGCCAGCAGAGAGAGCTCTGGAAACACCATATATTTT. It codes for CASRESSGNTIYF.

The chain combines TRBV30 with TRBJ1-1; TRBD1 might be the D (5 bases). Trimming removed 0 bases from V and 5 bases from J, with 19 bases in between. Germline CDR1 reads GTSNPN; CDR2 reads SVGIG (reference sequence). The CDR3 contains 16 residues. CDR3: CAWSVPVGAGTTEAFF. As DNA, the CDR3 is TGTGCCTGGAGTGTACCGGTCGGGGCCGGTACTACTGAAGCTTTCTTT.

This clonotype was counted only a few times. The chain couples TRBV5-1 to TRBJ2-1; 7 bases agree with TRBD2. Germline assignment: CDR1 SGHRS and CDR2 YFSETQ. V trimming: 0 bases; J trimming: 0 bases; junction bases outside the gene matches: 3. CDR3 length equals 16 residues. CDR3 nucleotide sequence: TGCGCCAGCAGCTTGGCCGGGGGGAGCTCCTACAATGAGCAGTTCTTC. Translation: CASSLAGGSSYNEQFF.

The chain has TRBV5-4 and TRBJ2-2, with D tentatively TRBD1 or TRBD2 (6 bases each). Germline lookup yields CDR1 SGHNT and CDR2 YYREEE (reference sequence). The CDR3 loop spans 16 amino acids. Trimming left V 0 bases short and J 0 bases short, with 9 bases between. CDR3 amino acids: CASSLEGGANTGELFF. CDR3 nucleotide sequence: TGTGCCAGCAGCTTGGAGGGGGGAGCGAACACCGGGGAGCTGTTTTTT.

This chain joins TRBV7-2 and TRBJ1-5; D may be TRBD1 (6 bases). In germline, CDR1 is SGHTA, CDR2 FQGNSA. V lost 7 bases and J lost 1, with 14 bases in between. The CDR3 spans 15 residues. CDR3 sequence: CASKLQGMSNQPQHF. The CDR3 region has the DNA TGTGCCAGCAAGCTACAGGGCATGAGCAATCAGCCCCAGCATTTT.

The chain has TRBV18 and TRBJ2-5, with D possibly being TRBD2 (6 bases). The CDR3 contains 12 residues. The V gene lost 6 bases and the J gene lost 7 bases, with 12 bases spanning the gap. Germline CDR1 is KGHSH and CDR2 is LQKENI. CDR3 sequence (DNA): TGTGCCAGCTCTCCGGGGGAAGCGACCCAGTACTTC. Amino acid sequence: CASSPGEATQYF.

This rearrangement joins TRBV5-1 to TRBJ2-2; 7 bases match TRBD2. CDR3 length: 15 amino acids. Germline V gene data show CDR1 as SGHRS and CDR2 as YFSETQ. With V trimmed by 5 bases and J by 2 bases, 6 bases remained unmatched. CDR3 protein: CASRKGLPNTGELFF. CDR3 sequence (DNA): TGCGCCAGCAGAAAGGGACTACCTAACACCGGGGAGCTGTTTTTT.

In DNA form, the CDR3 reads TGTGCCAGCAGCTCCTTGGACACCTATGGCTACACCTTC. Its protein product is CASSSLDTYGYTF. The chain employs TRBV5-4 and TRBJ1-2; maybe TRBD1 (5 bases). Trimming cost V 3 bases and J 4 bases, with 10 bases left between them. The CDR3 has 13 amino acids. The germline V gene has CDR1 SGHNT and CDR2 YYREEE (reference sequence).